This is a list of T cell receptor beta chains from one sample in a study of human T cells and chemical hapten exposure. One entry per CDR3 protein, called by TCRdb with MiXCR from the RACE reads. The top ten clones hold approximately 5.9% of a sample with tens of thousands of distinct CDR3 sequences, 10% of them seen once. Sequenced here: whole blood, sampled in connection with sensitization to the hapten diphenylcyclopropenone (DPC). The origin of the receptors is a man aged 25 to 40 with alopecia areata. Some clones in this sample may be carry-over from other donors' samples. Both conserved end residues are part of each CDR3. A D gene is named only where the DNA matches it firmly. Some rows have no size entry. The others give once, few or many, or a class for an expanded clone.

DNA: TGCAGCGCTGGGGACAGGTTAAATGGCTACACCTTC
CDR3: CSAGDRLNGYTF
J: TRBJ1-2
V: TRBV29-1
D: TRBD1
length: 12
size: few

DNA: TGTGCCAGCTCACAACAATCCCCGCGAAGTCTGAACACTGAAGCTTTCTTT
CDR3: CASSQQSPRSLNTEAFF
J: TRBJ1-1
V: TRBV18
D: NA
length: 17
size: NA

DNA: TGTGCCAGCAGCATAAAGGCTGGGGTCTATAATTCACCCCTCCACTTT
CDR3: CASSIKAGVYNSPLHF
J: TRBJ1-6
V: TRBV5-6
D: NA
length: 16
size: many

DNA: TGTGCCACCCTCGGCCCAGACACAGATACGCAGTATTTT
CDR3: CATLGPDTDTQYF
J: TRBJ2-3
V: TRBV10-3
D: NA
length: 13
size: NA

DNA: TGTGCCATCGGAGAGGCTGGCGGCACAGATACGCAGTATTTT
CDR3: CAIGEAGGTDTQYF
J: TRBJ2-3
V: TRBV10-3
D: NA
length: 14
size: NA

DNA: TGTGCCAGCAGTTACACAGGGGTTACCGGGGAGCTGTTTTTT
CDR3: CASSYTGVTGELFF
J: TRBJ2-2
V: TRBV6-5
D: TRBD1
length: 14
size: NA

DNA: TGTGCCAGCAGCTTAGGGGGTGGCTCGAGCACAGATACGCAGTATTTT
CDR3: CASSLGGGSSTDTQYF
J: TRBJ2-3
V: TRBV11-3
D: NA
length: 16
size: many

DNA: TGTGCCAGCAGTTGGGAGGGGCGGCGGTCCCAGCATTTT
CDR3: CASSWEGRRSQHF
J: TRBJ1-5
V: TRBV2
D: NA
length: 13
size: many

DNA: TGCAGTGCTAGAGACGGTACGGGACGACTCGCCAAAAACATTCAGTACTTC
CDR3: CSARDGTGRLAKNIQYF
J: TRBJ2-4
V: TRBV20-1
D: NA
length: 17
size: many

DNA: TGCGCCAGCAGCCCCCGGGACGGTACCTACGAGCAGTACTTC
CDR3: CASSPRDGTYEQYF
J: TRBJ2-7
V: TRBV4-1
D: NA
length: 14
size: few

DNA: TGCGCCAGCAGCCAAGTTTTTTTGGAGACCCAGTACTTC
CDR3: CASSQVFLETQYF
J: TRBJ2-5
V: TRBV4-3
D: NA
length: 13
size: few

DNA: TGTGCCAGCAGTGCAGGGTTTGGTGAAAAACTGTTTTTT
CDR3: CASSAGFGEKLFF
J: TRBJ1-4
V: TRBV2
D: NA
length: 13
size: many

DNA: TGTGCCAGCAGCTTAGTGGGGACTAGCGGGAGGGCCGCAGATACGCAGTATTTT
CDR3: CASSLVGTSGRAADTQYF
J: TRBJ2-3
V: TRBV11-2
D: TRBD2
length: 18
size: few

DNA: TGTGCCAGCAGACTCACAGGGGTGGATGTGTTCGAGACCCAGTACTTC
CDR3: CASRLTGVDVFETQYF
J: TRBJ2-5
V: TRBV11-2
D: TRBD1
length: 16
size: few

DNA: TGTGCCAGCAGCCGAGTACCCGCACCCGCCAGTAACTATGGCTACACCTTC
CDR3: CASSRVPAPASNYGYTF
J: TRBJ1-2
V: TRBV7-3
D: NA
length: 17
size: few

DNA: TGTGCCAGCAGCCTCTCTAGCGGGGGGGCCCGGATCGGCAATGAGCAGTTCTTC
CDR3: CASSLSSGGARIGNEQFF
J: TRBJ2-1
V: TRBV3-1
D: TRBD2
length: 18
size: few

DNA: TGTGCCAGCAGCGCCGGGACAGGGGGCAAAGATACGCAGTATTTT
CDR3: CASSAGTGGKDTQYF
J: TRBJ2-3
V: TRBV9
D: TRBD1
length: 15
size: few

DNA: TGTGCCAGCAGCGTAGCTGGGGCCGCCGGGGAGCTGTTTTTT
CDR3: CASSVAGAAGELFF
J: TRBJ2-2
V: TRBV9
D: NA
length: 14
size: NA

DNA: TGTGCCAGCAGCGCGGACACCCGCCATGGCTACACCTTC
CDR3: CASSADTRHGYTF
J: TRBJ1-2
V: TRBV7-9
D: NA
length: 13
size: many

DNA: TGTGCCATCAGGGCGGACGGGTTGCGCTACGAGCAGTACTTC
CDR3: CAIRADGLRYEQYF
J: TRBJ2-7
V: TRBV10-3
D: NA
length: 14
size: once

DNA: TGTGCCAGCAGCCAAGAAACGGGTAACTACGAGCAGTACTTC
CDR3: CASSQETGNYEQYF
J: TRBJ2-7
V: TRBV4-2
D: NA
length: 14
size: many

DNA: TGTGCCAGCAGCACACAGGGTGTCAACATTCAGTACTTC
CDR3: CASSTQGVNIQYF
J: TRBJ2-4
V: TRBV5-6
D: NA
length: 13
size: few

DNA: TGCAGCGCCCAGGAGGGAGGGGACCCGGCGTCACCCCTCCACTTT
CDR3: CSAQEGGDPASPLHF
J: TRBJ1-6
V: TRBV29-1
D: NA
length: 15
size: many

DNA: TGTGCCAGCAGCTCCTCCTATAATTCACCCCTCCACTTT
CDR3: CASSSSYNSPLHF
J: TRBJ1-6
V: TRBV11-3
D: NA
length: 13
size: many

DNA: TGCGCCAGCAGCTCCGGACTAGCGGGGGGGCTAGTTCTGGCAGATACGCAGTATTTT
CDR3: CASSSGLAGGLVLADTQYF
J: TRBJ2-3
V: TRBV5-1
D: TRBD2
length: 19
size: few

DNA: TGTGCCAGCAGCCAAGGGGGGGTAATCTCCTACAATGAGCAGTTCTTC
CDR3: CASSQGGVISYNEQFF
J: TRBJ2-1
V: TRBV3-1
D: NA
length: 16
size: many

DNA: TGTGCCATCAGTCCCCAGACAGGGAGGAACACTGAAGCTTTCTTT
CDR3: CAISPQTGRNTEAFF
J: TRBJ1-1
V: TRBV10-3
D: TRBD1
length: 15
size: NA

DNA: TGTGCCAGCGGACACTGGGCGAACACTGAAGCTTTCTTT
CDR3: CASGHWANTEAFF
J: TRBJ1-1
V: TRBV12-3/TRBV12-4
D: NA
length: 13
size: NA

DNA: TGTGCCAGCAGCCAGGGAGAACAAGAGACCCAGTACTTC
CDR3: CASSQGEQETQYF
J: TRBJ2-5
V: TRBV7-9
D: NA
length: 13
size: NA

DNA: TGTGCCAGCAGCTTAGATCGAAGGTCCGGGGAGCTGTTTTTT
CDR3: CASSLDRRSGELFF
J: TRBJ2-2
V: TRBV11-2
D: NA
length: 14
size: many

DNA: TGCAGTGCTAGAGATGGCCCATTTGGGCTGTTTTTT
CDR3: CSARDGPFGLFF
J: TRBJ1-4
V: TRBV20-1
D: NA
length: 12
size: many

DNA: TGCAGTGCCCCATTTGCTAGCGGGGAGACCCAGTACTTC
CDR3: CSAPFASGETQYF
J: TRBJ2-5
V: TRBV20-1
D: TRBD2
length: 13
size: NA

DNA: TGCGCCAGCAGCCAAGGGCCACAGGGGGATAAAATGGTTGGCTACACCTTC
CDR3: CASSQGPQGDKMVGYTF
J: TRBJ1-2
V: TRBV4-3
D: TRBD1
length: 17
size: few

DNA: TGCAGTGCTAGTCATGGACAGGGGTTTTCTGAAGCTTTCTTT
CDR3: CSASHGQGFSEAFF
J: TRBJ1-1
V: TRBV20-1
D: TRBD1
length: 14
size: few

DNA: TGTGCCAGCAGATTGACAGGATCCAATGAAAAACTGTTTTTT
CDR3: CASRLTGSNEKLFF
J: TRBJ1-4
V: TRBV6-1
D: NA
length: 14
size: many

DNA: TGCGCCAGCAGCTCCCCGGCGGAGCCACAAGAGACCCAGTACTTC
CDR3: CASSSPAEPQETQYF
J: TRBJ2-5
V: TRBV5-1
D: NA
length: 15
size: few

DNA: TGTGCCAGCAGTGAAAGTCCGGGTCTAGCACACAATGAGCAGTTCTTC
CDR3: CASSESPGLAHNEQFF
J: TRBJ2-1
V: TRBV2
D: NA
length: 16
size: many

DNA: TGTGCCAGCAGCTCCCAACTAGCGGGTGCGAACACCGGGGAGCTGTTTTTT
CDR3: CASSSQLAGANTGELFF
J: TRBJ2-2
V: TRBV28
D: TRBD2
length: 17
size: NA

DNA: TGTGCCAGCTCACCCCAACGGGCGACTAATGAAAAACTGTTTTTT
CDR3: CASSPQRATNEKLFF
J: TRBJ1-4
V: TRBV18
D: NA
length: 15
size: many

DNA: TGTGCCAGCAGTTACTCATCCGGGGGTGTCACCGGGGAGCTGTTTTTT
CDR3: CASSYSSGGVTGELFF
J: TRBJ2-2
V: TRBV6-5
D: NA
length: 16
size: NA

DNA: TGTGCCAGCAGCGTACTAGGGGACAGGGGGATTGGCACTGAAGCTTTCTTT
CDR3: CASSVLGDRGIGTEAFF
J: TRBJ1-1
V: TRBV14
D: TRBD1
length: 17
size: NA

DNA: TGTGCCACCACATGGACTAATGAAAAACTGTTTTTT
CDR3: CATTWTNEKLFF
J: TRBJ1-4
V: TRBV24-1
D: NA
length: 12
size: many

DNA: TGTGCCAGCTCCCCTGGGGCGAACACTGAAGCTTTCTTT
CDR3: CASSPGANTEAFF
J: TRBJ1-1
V: TRBV27
D: NA
length: 13
size: many

DNA: TGCGCCAGCAGCCCGGGTCAGGGGGCGGGCCCTGAAGCTTTCTTT
CDR3: CASSPGQGAGPEAFF
J: TRBJ1-1
V: TRBV5-1
D: TRBD1
length: 15
size: few

DNA: TGTGCCAGCAGCAGCCGGGACGGTGCGTACGAGCAGTACTTC
CDR3: CASSSRDGAYEQYF
J: TRBJ2-7
V: TRBV7-6
D: NA
length: 14
size: NA

DNA: TGTGCCAGCAGTTACTCTGGCGGAGCTTACAATGAGCAGTTCTTC
CDR3: CASSYSGGAYNEQFF
J: TRBJ2-1
V: TRBV6-5
D: NA
length: 15
size: many

DNA: TGTGCCAGCAGTTCCCCAGGGGGCCCAGATACGCAGTATTTT
CDR3: CASSSPGGPDTQYF
J: TRBJ2-3
V: TRBV12-3/TRBV12-4
D: TRBD1
length: 14
size: few